These 23 T cell receptor beta chains originate from one sample sequenced in a study of blood T cell repertoires in COVID-19. Method: immunoSEQ multiplex PCR; TCRdb's copy keeps in-frame clones and lacks some. Of about 100,000 clones listed, 84% are singletons. The source material was peripheral blood. The receptors derive from a man between 65 and 85 years old with active or convalescent COVID-19.

This rearrangement joins TRBV28 to TRBJ1-1; tentative D call: TRBD1 (5 bases). V lost 6 bases and J 1 base, leaving 15 bases between the germline ends. This CDR3 is built from 15 residues. Germline CDR1 is MDHEN and CDR2 is SYDVKM. The CDR3 is CASRGQRGRNTEAFF. The DNA of the CDR3 is TGTGCCAGCAGGGGGCAGCGGGGTAGGAACACTGAAGCTTTCTTT.

J is TRBJ1-2 and V is TRBV2; tentatively, D is TRBD1 (5 bases). The length of the CDR3 is 13 residues. Trimming took 3 bases from V and 4 from J, leaving 9 bases between them. Germline V CDR1 and CDR2: SNHLY, FYNNEI. CDR3 region: CASSDNRIYGYTF. DNA of the CDR3: TGTGCCAGCAGTGATAACAGGATCTATGGCTACACCTTC.

This clone occurred once. V usage is TRBV19 and J usage is TRBJ2-3; TRBD1 matches 8 bases. Germline assignment: CDR1 LNHDA and CDR2 SQIVND (reference sequence). J gave up 0 bases and V 7 bases, and 9 bases lay outside the gene matches. This CDR3 region has 16 residues. The chain's CDR3 is CASMDRARSSTDTQYF. The CDR3 coding sequence is TGTGCCAGTATGGACAGGGCACGATCTAGCACAGATACGCAGTATTTT.

CDR3 region: CASSLRDRAGGYTF. In nucleotides, the CDR3 is TGTGCCAGCAGCCTCAGGGATCGAGCTGGTGGCTACACCTTC. The chain is built from TRBV7-2 and TRBJ1-2; D possibly corresponds to TRBD1 (5 bases). The CDR3 is 14 amino acids. V was cut by 5 bases and J by 7 bases, with 17 bases left in between. Per the germline V gene, CDR1 is SGHTA and CDR2 is FQGNSA.

This clone was seen a few times. V is TRBV11-2 and J is TRBJ2-2; tentatively, D is TRBD2 (6 bases). CDR1 and CDR2 (germline): SGHAT, FQNNGV. V was cut by 1 base and J by 6 bases, with 9 bases left in between. The CDR3 sequence is 14 residues long. The CDR3 protein is CASSLGEAAGELFF. Written as DNA, the CDR3 is TGTGCCAGCAGCTTAGGGGAGGCCGCCGGGGAGCTGTTTTTT.

The CDR3 nucleotides read TGTGCCAGCAGCCTAAATACAGGGGTAAATTCACCCCTCCACTTT. This gives the protein CASSLNTGVNSPLHF. V and J are TRBV3-1 (or the pseudogene TRBV3-2) and TRBJ1-6; 7 bases agree with TRBD1. The ends lost 4 bases at V and 7 bases at J; junction bases unmatched: 7. The CDR3 is 15 residues long. CDR1 is LGHDT, CDR2 YNNKEL, per germline (reference sequence).

The rearrangement uses TRBV2 and TRBJ2-3, with 11 bases lining up with TRBD1. The V and J ends lost 4 bases and 4 bases, in that order; junction bases with no gene match: 7. Germline CDR1 SNHLY, CDR2 FYNNEI. This CDR3 contains 16 residues. The CDR3 nucleotides read TGTGCCAGCAGTGGGACAGGGGGCGCCCGGGCAGATACGCAGTATTTT. Translated: CASSGTGGARADTQYF.

This sequence joins TRBV2 and TRBJ2-3; D is unresolved. The CDR3 runs 14 residues. V was pared by 4 bases and J by 6 bases, with 14 bases between. Germline assignment: CDR1 SNHLY and CDR2 FYNNEI. This CDR3 is CASSVSRWSDTQYF. CDR3 DNA sequence: TGTGCCAGCAGTGTGTCTAGATGGTCGGATACGCAGTATTTT.

This chain links TRBV5-1 with TRBJ2-5, with 7 bases matching TRBD1. Looked up from germline, CDR1 is SGHRS and CDR2 is YFSETQ. This CDR3 spans 14 amino acids. J gave up 5 bases and V 4 bases, and 8 bases lay outside the gene matches. The CDR3 nucleotides are TGCGCCAGCAGCAACGACAGGGTGGGGGAGACCCAGTACTTC. Translation: CASSNDRVGETQYF.

This clone was detected once. The gene calls are TRBV11-2 and TRBJ1-1; 11 bases are a match to TRBD1. V lost 6 bases to trimming and J lost 0 bases; unmatched junction nucleotides: 12. Germline V gives CDR1 SGHAT, CDR2 FQNNGV. This CDR3 is 18 amino acids long. CDR3 sequence (DNA): TGTGCCAGCAGAGGGGGGACAGGGGGATTATTAGTGAACACTGAAGCTTTCTTT. Its translation is CASRGGTGGLLVNTEAFF.

This clone showed up just a few times. This chain uses TRBV19 with TRBJ1-3, with a tentative D call TRBD1 (6 bases). CDR3 length: 15 residues. Germline V CDR1 and CDR2: LNHDA, SQIVND (reference sequence). Trimming took off 7 bases at V and 3 bases at J, with 16 bases between the two ends. The CDR3 loop is CASMKGGLNGNTIYF. The CDR3 region has the DNA TGTGCCAGTATGAAGGGGGGGCTTAATGGAAACACCATATATTTT.

The chain has TRBV10-3 and TRBJ1-5, with D possibly TRBD1 on 6 matching bases. The germline V gene has CDR1 ENHRY and CDR2 SYGVKD. V was trimmed by 3 bases and J by 6 bases, leaving 15 bases between them. CDR3 size: 15 residues. CDR3 sequence (DNA): TGTGCCATCAGTGAAGGGACATCAGTAGGTCAGCCCCAGCATTTT. Translation gives CAISEGTSVGQPQHF.

The gene calls are TRBV7-2 and TRBJ1-4; a possible D gene is TRBD1 (6 bases). The length of the CDR3 is 17 residues. CDR1 and CDR2 (germline): SGHTA, FQGNSA. The ends were cut back, 1 base at V and 2 bases at J, with 14 bases in the middle. DNA for the CDR3: TGTGCCAGCAGCTTAGGAGTCAGGGGAGACACTAATGAAAAACTGTTTTTT. Translated, it gives CASSLGVRGDTNEKLFF.

The chain links TRBV7-8 to TRBJ2-4; 11 bases agree with TRBD2. The CDR3 covers 19 residues. The J segment lost 1 base and the V segment lost 0 bases, leaving 8 bases of the junction unmatched. Germline V gene data show CDR1 as SGHVS and CDR2 as FQNEAQ. CDR3 bases: TGTGCCAGCAGCTTAGCGGGACTAGCGGAATGGAAGGCCAAAAACATTCAGTACTTC. Amino acids: CASSLAGLAEWKAKNIQYF.

This chain joins TRBV24-1 and TRBJ1-1; 7 nucleotides agree with TRBD1. Trimming removed 6 bases from V and 4 bases from J; junction bases left unmatched: 4. The CDR3 runs 13 residues. Germline V CDR1 and CDR2: KGHDR, SFDVKD. The CDR3 DNA sequence: TGTGCCACCAGTCGTTCAGGGGGCACTGAAGCTTTCTTT. Encoded protein: CATSRSGGTEAFF.

This chain links TRBV2 with TRBJ2-3; 8 nucleotides agree with TRBD1. With 5 bases clipped from V and 5 bases from J, the junction kept 3 bases outside the gene matches. Germline values: CDR1 SNHLY, CDR2 FYNNEI. This CDR3 region has 13 residues. CDR3 coding DNA: TGTGCCAGCAGTCGGACAGGGAAAGATACGCAGTATTTT. Residues: CASSRTGKDTQYF.

This clone was counted a single time. The rearrangement uses TRBV14 and TRBJ2-5; tentative D call: TRBD2 (7 bases). Looked up from germline, CDR1 is SGHDN and CDR2 is FVKESK. Trimming stripped 6 bases from V and 3 bases from J, with 14 bases between. The CDR3 is 14 residues long. The CDR3 nucleotides are TGTGCCAGCAGTCCGCTAGGGGGGGAAGAGACCCAGTACTTC. Amino acids: CASSPLGGEETQYF.

This clone was picked up a small number of times. V and J are TRBV28 and TRBJ2-1, with 9 bases that match TRBD2. Germline CDR1 reads MDHEN; CDR2 reads SYDVKM. CDR3 size: 14 residues. V was pared by 6 bases and J by 6 bases, with 6 bases of the junction left unmatched. Here the CDR3 reads CASSLGTSINEQFF. CDR3 bases: TGTGCCAGCAGCCTGGGGACTAGCATCAATGAGCAGTTCTTC.

The J gene is TRBJ1-1, the V gene TRBV19; D unclear. The CDR3 runs to 13 residues. The V gene lost 6 bases and the J gene lost 4 bases, with 12 bases spanning the gap. Germline-derived CDR1 and CDR2 are LNHDA and SQIVND (reference sequence). CDR3 nucleotides: TGTGCCAGTAGGCCACGGGGAGTCACTGAAGCTTTCTTT. It translates to CASRPRGVTEAFF.

This clone was observed once. The chain is built from TRBV7-9 and TRBJ2-7; no clear D. This CDR3 spans 13 amino acids. Germline values: CDR1 SEHNR, CDR2 FQNEAQ (reference sequence). V dropped 1 base and J dropped 2 bases, with 6 bases sitting between them. The CDR3 here is CASSLGGPYEQYF. DNA for the CDR3: TGTGCCAGCAGCTTAGGTGGCCCCTACGAGCAGTACTTC.

The chain joins TRBV5-4 to TRBJ1-2; tentatively, D is TRBD1 (5 bases). Germline V gene data show CDR1 as SGHNT and CDR2 as YYREEE (reference sequence). This CDR3 is 15 amino acids long. V was shortened by 3 bases and J by 4 bases, with 16 bases between the two germline ends. The CDR3 reads CASSSGGGESYGYTF. In DNA, the CDR3 is TGTGCCAGCAGCTCCGGTGGGGGGGAGAGCTATGGCTACACCTTC.

This chain uses TRBV2 with TRBJ1-6, with a weak D call TRBD1 (6 bases). Trimming pared 3 bases from V and 8 bases from J, leaving 8 bases between. There are 13 residues in the CDR3. Germline V gene sequence: CDR1 SNHLY, CDR2 FYNNEI. CDR3 DNA: TGTGCCAGCAGTGACAGGGGTTATTCACCCCTCCACTTT. The encoded protein is CASSDRGYSPLHF.

The chain carries TRBV30 and TRBJ1-2; 8 bases are a match to TRBD1. CDR3 length: 13 amino acids. Germline V CDR1 and CDR2: GTSNPN, SVGIG (reference sequence). V was pared by 2 bases and J by 7 bases, with 6 bases of the junction left unmatched. CDR3: CAWSPGQGVGYTF. In DNA, the CDR3 is TGTGCCTGGAGTCCAGGACAGGGAGTTGGCTACACCTTC.